There are a few counts of the clone carrying this T cell receptor beta chain. What it binds is unknown. The data were obtained in a study of T-cell reconstitution after alpha-beta-depleted transplantation in children. It was with unique molecular identifiers that the TCRbeta library was prepared. One entry per CDR3 protein, called by TCRdb with MiXCR from the PCR reads. The profile shows around 450,000 distinct CDR3 sequences, 43% of them singletons. Study results and caveats: Diversity and T-cell counts at one year after transplant derived mostly from new T cells.

Germline-derived CDR1 and CDR2 are LGHNA and YNFKEQ. CDR3 size: 16 residues. V dropped 0 bases and J dropped 1 base, with 11 bases sitting between them. V usage is TRBV4-2 and J usage is TRBJ2-3, with D possibly being TRBD2 (5 bases). Here the sequenced sample was PBMCs, taken before TCRalphabeta/CD19-depleted stem cell transplant. The TCR originated in a girl aged 2 to 10 with aplastic anemia, due to receive a stem cell transplant. The CDR3 DNA is TGTGCCAGCAGCCAAGATATGGCTAGCCGCACAGATACGCAGTATTTT. Translated, it gives CASSQDMASRTDTQYF.